The 30 T cell receptor beta chains given below trace back to one sample, sequenced in a study of control samples from healthy donors and cancer patients. Data came from immunoSEQ multiplex PCR; TCRdb stores just in-frame clones and leaves some out. The sample carries some 120,000 clones, around 89% recorded once. The sequencing input was PBMCs. Source of these receptors: a woman aged 45 to 65 with colorectal cancer.

This sequence joins TRBV7-9 and TRBJ1-3; 7 bases are shared with TRBD1. Per germline, CDR1 SEHNR and CDR2 FQNEAQ (reference sequence). Trimming cost V 1 base and J 0 bases; bases outside gene matches: 3. This CDR3 has 16 residues. CDR3 nucleotides: TGTGCCAGCAGCTTAGGACAGGGCGACTCTGGAAACACCATATATTTT. Its protein product is CASSLGQGDSGNTIYF.

The chain joins TRBV5-1 to TRBJ1-2; maybe TRBD1 (6 bases). CDR1 and CDR2 (germline): SGHRS, YFSETQ. V was trimmed by 0 bases and J by 8 bases, leaving 17 bases between them. This CDR3 spans 15 amino acids. The CDR3, as DNA: TGCGCCAGCAGCTTGGTTGGACAGTTTCAAGGAGGCTACACCTTC. Translating gives CASSLVGQFQGGYTF.

This clone was observed once. The chain recombines TRBV7-2 with TRBJ2-1, with TRBD2 identical over 10 bases. V shed 5 bases, J shed 8 bases, and the junction held 6 bases outside the gene matches. The CDR3 is 14 residues long. CDR1 and CDR2 (germline): SGHTA, FQGNSA. In DNA, the CDR3 is TGTGCCAGCAGCAAAAGCGGGAGGGCCGATGAGCAGTTCTTC. This sequence encodes CASSKSGRADEQFF.

The rearrangement joins TRBV10-2 to TRBJ2-2; no clear D. Germline V gives CDR1 WSHSY, CDR2 SAAADI. CDR3 size: 16 residues. Trimming cost V 7 bases and J 2 bases, with 17 bases left between them. CDR3 DNA: TGCGCCAGCACTCCATTCCCCCCATTTAACACCGGGGAGCTGTTTTTT. It yields the protein CASTPFPPFNTGELFF.

J is TRBJ1-4 and V is TRBV10-3, with TRBD1 matching 7 bases. From germline, CDR1 is ENHRY and CDR2 SYGVKD. The CDR3 consists of 14 residues. Unmatched junction bases numbered 3, after V lost 0 bases and J lost 8 bases. CDR3 DNA sequence: TGTGCCATCAGTGAGTCTGGGGGACAGGAAAAACTGTTTTTT. This sequence encodes CAISESGGQEKLFF.

The chain is built from TRBV28 and TRBJ2-7, with D possibly called TRBD1 or TRBD2 (5 bases each). The CDR3 spans 13 residues. Trimming stripped 6 bases from V and 0 bases from J, with 9 bases between. Germline CDR1 is MDHEN and CDR2 is SYDVKM. CDR3 sequence (DNA): TGTGCCAGCAGAACCGGGGCCTCCTACGAGCAGTACTTC. Its translation: CASRTGASYEQYF.

Here the CDR3 DNA reads TGTGCCAGTAGTGCGACCCAACAAGAGACCCAGTACTTC. Its translation: CASSATQQETQYF. The J gene is TRBJ2-5, the V gene TRBV19; D not resolved. Germline assignment: CDR1 LNHDA and CDR2 SQIVND (reference sequence). Trimming took 5 bases from V and 2 from J, leaving 9 bases between them. There are 13 residues in the CDR3.

The chain combines TRBV19 with TRBJ1-3; D is ambiguous. Germline V gene lookup returns CDR1 LNHDA and CDR2 SQIVND (reference sequence). Trimming took off 3 bases at V and 4 bases at J, with 10 bases between the two ends. The CDR3 is made up of 14 amino acids. The CDR3 loop is CASSIRSDGNTIYF. In nucleotides, the CDR3 is TGTGCCAGTAGTATTCGCTCAGACGGAAACACCATATATTTT. Together with reference TRBV19 and TRBJ1-3, the CDR3 gives the full variable domain: DGGITQSPKYLFRKEGQNVTLSCEQNLNHDAMYWYRQDPGQGLRLIYYSQIVNDFQKGDIAEGYSVSREKKESFPLTVTSAQKNPTAFYLCASSIRSDGNTIYFGEGSWLTVV.

The chain has TRBV4-2 and TRBJ2-1, with TRBD2 identical over 12 bases. Looked up from germline, CDR1 is LGHNA and CDR2 is YNFKEQ. V lost 0 bases, J lost 3 bases, and 15 bases stayed unmatched. The CDR3 has 21 residues. The CDR3: CASSQDTRSPSGGAFYNEQFF. In DNA, the CDR3 is TGTGCCAGCAGCCAAGATACGAGGTCGCCTAGCGGGGGGGCATTCTACAATGAGCAGTTCTTC.

This rearrangement joins TRBV7-2 to TRBJ2-1, with 7 bases that match TRBD2. The CDR3 covers 15 residues. Germline V gene lookup returns CDR1 SGHTA and CDR2 FQGNSA. The trim removed 1 base at V and 4 bases at J, leaving 4 bases unmatched. The CDR3 region has the DNA TGTGCCAGCAGCTTAGTTGGCGGGGGTTACAATGAGCAGTTCTTC. Translating it yields CASSLVGGGYNEQFF. Variable domain in full (rest from reference TRBV7-2 and TRBJ2-1): GAGVSQSPSNKVTEKGKDVELRCDPISGHTALYWYRQSLGQGLEFLIYFQGNSAPDKSGLPSDRFSAERTGGSVSTLTIQRTQQEDSAVYLCASSLVGGGYNEQFFGPGTRLTVL.

The table lists this clone with a count of one. The chain recombines TRBV7-3 with TRBJ2-2, with D unclear. Germline loops: CDR1 SGHTA, CDR2 FQGTGA. V lost 5 bases and J 0 bases, leaving 7 bases between the germline ends. This CDR3 region has 14 residues. The CDR3 nucleotides are TGTGCCAGCAGCCGGACGGCGAACACCGGGGAGCTGTTTTTT. Translated: CASSRTANTGELFF.

The chain uses TRBV5-6 and TRBJ1-1; D possibly corresponds to TRBD1 (6 bases). Germline lookup yields CDR1 SGHDT and CDR2 YYEEEE. V dropped 2 bases and J dropped 6 bases, with 14 bases sitting between them. The CDR3 loop spans 14 amino acids. CDR3 sequence (DNA): TGTGCCAGCAGCTTTAGGGGGACGAGCCCTGAAGCTTTCTTT. Protein sequence: CASSFRGTSPEAFF.

Concerning this clone itself: In the same sample, other DNA sequences code for this CDR3. The V call is TRBV15, the J call TRBJ1-2; D is unresolved. In germline, CDR1 is LNHNV, CDR2 YYDKDF (reference sequence). The CDR3 spans 14 residues. With 0 bases removed from V and 5 bases from J, the gap between germline ends came to 10 bases. The CDR3 coding sequence is TGTGCCACCAGCAGAGATCGCGTGGGGTATGGCTACACCTTC. It specifies CATSRDRVGYGYTF.

This rearrangement joins TRBV6-2 or TRBV6-3 to TRBJ1-1; 8 bases match TRBD1. The CDR3 loop spans 16 amino acids. After removal of 0 bases from V and 4 bases from J, the junction contained 7 bases not matched to a gene. Germline V CDR1 and CDR2: MNHEY, SVGEGT. The CDR3 DNA reads TGTGCCAGCAGTTACTCGAGCAGGGGGCGCGGCACTGAAGCTTTCTTT. It yields the protein CASSYSSRGRGTEAFF.

J is TRBJ1-1 and V is TRBV5-5, with D unresolved. The CDR3 consists of 15 residues. CDR1 is SGHKS and CDR2 is YYEKEE in the germline V gene (reference sequence). V dropped 0 bases and J dropped 4 bases, with 13 bases sitting between them. CDR3 nucleotides: TGTGCCAGCAGCTTGGTAATTACCGGGGTCACTGAAGCTTTCTTT. Translating it yields CASSLVITGVTEAFF.

This clone was recorded only once. CDR3 in amino acids: CASSALTTANYGYTF. The CDR3 region has the DNA TGTGCCAGCAGTGCCCTTACGACAGCTAACTATGGCTACACCTTC. The chain recombines TRBV2 with TRBJ1-2, with D perhaps TRBD1 (5 bases). This CDR3 has 15 residues. Germline CDR1 is SNHLY and CDR2 is FYNNEI. V shed 4 bases and J shed 0 bases, with 12 bases lying between them.

V usage is TRBV5-1 and J usage is TRBJ2-1; 10 nucleotides match TRBD2. J was trimmed by 5 bases and V by 3 bases; bases with no gene match: 5. This CDR3 region has 15 residues. The V gene's germline CDR1 is SGHRS and CDR2 YFSETQ. The CDR3 DNA follows: TGCGCCAGCAGCTCAAGCGGGGGGGCCCACAATGAGCAGTTCTTC. Amino acid sequence: CASSSSGGAHNEQFF.

V is TRBV6-5 and J is TRBJ1-3; D not certain. Germline CDR1 MNHEY, CDR2 SVGAGI. The CDR3 is 14 residues long. V was cut by 0 bases and J by 3 bases, with 6 bases left in between. CDR3 DNA: TGTGCCAGCAGTTACTCTACAGTTGGAAACACCATATATTTT. Amino acid sequence: CASSYSTVGNTIYF.

The chain recombines TRBV5-1 with TRBJ2-3; 13 bases align to TRBD2. Germline-derived CDR1 and CDR2 are SGHRS and YFSETQ. The CDR3 has 15 residues. V lost 4 bases and J lost 5; bases outside the gene matches: 4. The chain's CDR3 is CASSRRLAGGDTQYF. The DNA for the CDR3 is TGCGCCAGCAGCCGTCGACTAGCGGGGGGAGATACGCAGTATTTT.

V is TRBV10-3 and J is TRBJ2-2, with D maybe TRBD1 (6 bases). The CDR3 consists of 14 residues. The V end lost 7 bases, the J end lost 1 base, and 10 bases lay between the germline ends. CDR1 is ENHRY, CDR2 SYGVKD, per germline. The CDR3 DNA reads as TGTGCCATCAAGGGACATGAGAACACCGGGGAGCTGTTTTTT. This translates into CAIKGHENTGELFF.

This chain joins TRBV20-1 and TRBJ2-7, with 12 nucleotides matching TRBD1. This CDR3 is built from 14 residues. V lost 3 bases, J lost 7 bases, and 7 bases stayed unmatched. Germline V gives CDR1 DFQATT, CDR2 SNEGSKA (reference sequence). In nucleotides, the CDR3 is TGCAGTGCTAGTAGGGACAGGGGGCGCGGGGAGCAGTACTTC. Its protein product is CSASRDRGRGEQYF.

Only a few counts were recorded for this clone. The chain combines TRBV19 with TRBJ2-3, with TRBD2 matching 7 bases. J lost 4 bases, V lost 3 bases, and 4 bases had no gene match. The CDR3 spans 14 residues. Germline values: CDR1 LNHDA, CDR2 SQIVND (reference sequence). The CDR3 region has the DNA TGTGCCAGTAGTATGACTAGCCCCCCAGATACGCAGTATTTT. This encodes CASSMTSPPDTQYF. The variable domain in full, with the rest retrieved from reference TRBV19 and TRBJ2-3, is DGGITQSPKYLFRKEGQNVTLSCEQNLNHDAMYWYRQDPGQGLRLIYYSQIVNDFQKGDIAEGYSVSREKKESFPLTVTSAQKNPTAFYLCASSMTSPPDTQYFGPGTRLTVL.

CDR3 protein: CASSAWTGLSGGELFF. The DNA for the CDR3 is TGTGCCAGCAGTGCCTGGACAGGGCTATCCGGGGGGGAGCTGTTTTTT. The rearrangement uses TRBV6-1 and TRBJ2-2, with 8 bases identical to TRBD1. The CDR3 totals 16 residues. From germline, CDR1 is MNHNS and CDR2 SASEGT. The V segment lost 4 bases and the J segment 8 bases; nucleotides outside the gene matches: 12.

The chain is built from TRBV7-3 and TRBJ1-1; possible D gene TRBD1, 5 bases. The V end lost 5 bases, the J end lost 1 base, and 8 bases lay between the germline ends. CDR1 and CDR2 from the germline V gene are SGHTA and FQGTGA. The CDR3 is made up of 13 amino acids. CDR3 amino acids: CASSQGANTEAFF. CDR3 nucleotide sequence: TGTGCCAGCAGCCAAGGGGCGAACACTGAAGCTTTCTTT. Drawing the rest from reference TRBV7-3 and TRBJ1-1, the complete variable domain is GAGVSQTPSNKVTEKGKYVELRCDPISGHTALYWYRQSLGQGPEFLIYFQGTGAADDSGLPNDRFFAVRPEGSVSTLKIQRTERGDSAVYLCASSQGANTEAFFGQGTRLTVV.

CDR3 bases: TGTGCCAGCACCTACCGGCCCGACCACGAGCAGTACTTC. Translating gives CASTYRPDHEQYF. The V call is TRBV6-5, the J call TRBJ2-7; D is undetermined. Between the trimmed V and J ends, which lost 7 bases and 5 bases, there was a span of 15 bases. This CDR3 region has 13 residues. CDR1 is MNHEY and CDR2 is SVGAGI in the germline V gene.

CDR3 DNA: TGTGCCAGCAGCTTAGGGGACAGTCACACTGAAGCTTTCTTT. Residues: CASSLGDSHTEAFF. The rearrangement uses TRBV11-1 and TRBJ1-1; 7 bases map to TRBD1. The V gene's germline CDR1 is SGHAT and CDR2 FQDESV (reference sequence). With V trimmed by 1 base and J by 3 bases, 2 bases remained unmatched. This CDR3 has 14 residues.

The gene calls are TRBV5-1 and TRBJ1-2; possible D gene TRBD1, 5 bases. The germline V and J ends were trimmed by 0 bases and 14 bases, with 14 bases remaining between them. The germline V gene encodes CDR1 SGHRS and CDR2 YFSETQ. The CDR3 length is 12 residues. CDR3 DNA sequence: TGCGCCAGCAGCTTGGATGGGCAGGGAGAGACCTTC. It yields the protein CASSLDGQGETF. The full variable domain, with the rest looked up from reference TRBV5-1 and TRBJ1-2, is KAGVTQTPRYLIKTRGQQVTLSCSPISGHRSVSWYQQTPGQGLQFLFEYFSETQRNKGNFPGRFSGRQFSNSRSEMNVSTLELGDSALYLCASSLDGQGETFGSGTRLTVV.

J is TRBJ2-1 and V is TRBV28, with 10 bases identical to TRBD2. The germline CDR1 and CDR2 sequences are MDHEN and SYDVKM. This CDR3 is built from 17 residues. Unmatched junction bases numbered 12, after V lost 4 bases and J lost 6 bases. The CDR3 region is CASSSSALAGEFNEQFF. The CDR3 DNA reads TGTGCCAGCAGTTCAAGCGCTCTAGCGGGAGAATTCAATGAGCAGTTCTTC.

This clone came up many times. V and J are TRBV9 and TRBJ1-3; 8 bases line up with TRBD1. CDR3 length equals 14 residues. V was pared by 7 bases and J by 2 bases, with 5 bases of the junction left unmatched. Looked up from germline, CDR1 is SGDLS and CDR2 is YYNGEE. DNA for the CDR3: TGTGCCAGCTCAGGGGGCCTCCCTGGAAACACCATATATTTT. Encoded protein: CASSGGLPGNTIYF.

V usage is TRBV2 and J usage is TRBJ2-1, with D perhaps matching TRBD1 (5 bases). The CDR3 length is 17 residues. The ends were cut back, 5 bases at V and 0 bases at J, with 17 bases in the middle. Germline CDR1 and CDR2: SNHLY and FYNNEI. The CDR3 region is CASSIGQPRSSYNEQFF. CDR3 in DNA: TGTGCCAGCAGTATTGGACAACCGAGAAGCTCCTACAATGAGCAGTTCTTC. The full variable domain, rest sourced from reference TRBV2 and TRBJ2-1, is EPEVTQTPSHQVTQMGQEVILRCVPISNHLYFYWYRQILGQKVEFLVSFYNNEISEKSEIFDDQFSVERPDGSNFTLKIRSTKLEDSAMYFCASSIGQPRSSYNEQFFGPGTRLTVL.